The entry below gives a single T cell receptor beta chain sequence along with its context. The antigen this receptor binds is unknown. No base quality values were provided; no much bigger clone lies one nucleotide off. This sample stems from a study of radiotherapy plus CTLA-4 blockade in lung cancer (dated by TCRdb to the late 2010s). About the full investigation: Among enrolled patients, approximately 18% had an objective response and approximately 30% reached disease control. The paper's findings and limits, for the study overall: After treatment with radiotherapy and ipilimumab, TCR clones that originated in tumors expanded in peripheral blood. The strongest predictors of response were reported to be early dynamic shifts in blood T cell clones along with a rise in serum interferon-beta following radiation.

In this study, focal radiation therapy paired with CTLA-4 blockade (ipilimumab) was tested in patients who had chemo-refractory metastatic non-small-cell lung cancer. The library was made by the immunoSEQ multiplex PCR assay. What TCRdb holds here is the immuneACCESS table cut down to in-frame rearrangements. Part of the clones is not present; checked against another copy, under half of the missing clones reflect an unresolved V gene, and the others are unexplained. The sample includes around 99,000 clones, with about 86% observed a single time. In total, the top ten clones hold roughly 4.6% of the sample. Taken from cysteine to phenylalanine, the CDR3 has 15 residues. The CDR3 DNA has 45 bases and is translated from base 1. The germline V gene provides CDR1 MNHEY and CDR2 SVGAGI. V and J lose 0 bases and 3 bases, and a span of 12 bases separates them.

Sample: peripheral blood, taken from a patient treated with radiotherapy plus ipilimumab. The clonotype was recovered from a human donor with non-small cell lung cancer that progressed on radiotherapy plus ipilimumab. The chain is assembled from TRBV6-5 and TRBJ2-7, and the D gene may be TRBD1, 6 bases matching. CDR3 region: CASSYSATGHYEQYF. The DNA is TGTGCCAGCAGTTACTCCGCAACAGGGCACTACGAGCAGTACTTC.